The sequence of this TCR beta chain was determined in a study of T cells after yellow fever vaccination. Study conclusions and caveats: The CD4 compartment and the CD8 compartment contained a small share of clonotypes in common.

TCRdb independently ran MiXCR on the 5' RACE reads; one entry per CDR3 protein. Among hundreds of thousands of distinct CDR3 sequences, 10% to 15% were seen once, and the ten largest hold 14% to 15%. Of note for this clonotype: The antigen is not known.

The germline gives CDR1 MNHNS, CDR2 SASEGT. With 7 bases clipped from V and 4 bases from J, the junction kept 11 bases outside the gene matches. This CDR3 has 15 residues. Sequenced here: PBMCs, sampled on the day of the yellow fever booster vaccination. The source is a young man who received the YFV17D yellow fever vaccine. The chain joins TRBV6-1 to TRBJ2-5, with 8 bases identical to TRBD2. The DNA of the CDR3 is TGTGCCAGCACGGTGGACCCCGGGAGGGTAGAGACCCAGTACTTC. This encodes CASTVDPGRVETQYF.